The next 13 T cell receptor beta chains were all read from a single sample in a study of blood T cells in healthy people across ages. Primers used in a second PCR of roughly 7 to 12 cycles were a sample-barcoded 5' primer and a J-beta primer mix. Using its own MiXCR run on the 5' RACE reads, TCRdb lists one record per CDR3 protein. The sample has 710,000 or so distinct CDR3 sequences, 22% seen once. What was sequenced was blood. The receptors were gathered from an older man in good health.

The genes are TRBV28 and TRBJ1-5, with unresolved D. Germline assignment: CDR1 MDHEN and CDR2 SYDVKM. CDR3 length: 13 residues. The V end was cut by 1 base, the J end by 7 bases, with 8 bases between. CDR3: CASSLFGLQPQHF. CDR3 bases: TGTGCCAGCAGTTTATTCGGGTTGCAGCCCCAGCATTTT.

This clonotype was seen more than once but under ten times. A read error may produce the germline difference seen at one junction end. This rearrangement joins TRBV28 to TRBJ2-1, with D possibly being TRBD2 (5 bases). Germline assignment: CDR1 MDHEN and CDR2 SYDVKM. The CDR3 has 13 amino acids. CDR3 coding DNA: TGTGCCAACAGTTTATGGACTCAAGGGCGCCTGTTCTTC. Protein sequence: CANSLWTQGRLFF.

A note on this clonotype: The junction departs from the called germline gene at one end, perhaps through a read error. This chain links TRBV6-2 or TRBV6-3 with TRBJ2-3, with D possibly TRBD2 on 6 matching bases. Germline CDR1 reads MNHEY; CDR2 reads SVGEGT. The CDR3 runs 11 residues. The CDR3 coding sequence is TGTGCCTCCCGCGGGATAGATACGCAGTGTTTT. Amino acid sequence: CASRGIDTQCF.

This clonotype was picked up a small number of times. The V call is TRBV9, the J call TRBJ2-5; the D gene is possibly TRBD2 (5 bases). V gave up 1 base and J gave up 2 bases, with 12 bases separating them. CDR1 is SGDLS and CDR2 is YYNGEE in the germline V gene. The CDR3 contains 15 residues. The CDR3 sequence: CASSVPRDGQETQYF. CDR3 sequence (DNA): TGTGCCAGCAGCGTACCGAGGGATGGGCAAGAGACCCAGTACTTC. The full variable domain, with the rest looked up from reference TRBV9 and TRBJ2-5, is DSGVTQTPKHLITATGQRVTLRCSPRSGDLSVYWYQQSLDQGLQFLIQYYNGEERAKGNILERFSAQQFPDLHSELNLSSLELGDSALYFCASSVPRDGQETQYFGPGTRLLVL.

This clonotype was detected only a few times. The chain has TRBV24-1 and TRBJ2-1; D remains unclear. CDR3 length: 15 amino acids. Germline-derived CDR1 and CDR2 are KGHDR and SFDVKD. V gave up 3 bases and J gave up 6 bases, with 14 bases separating them. CDR3 in amino acids: CATSDPTFWGNEQFF. DNA of the CDR3: TGTGCCACCAGTGATCCGACGTTCTGGGGCAATGAGCAGTTCTTC.

This clonotype was seen only a few times. V usage is TRBV20-1 and J usage is TRBJ2-7; TRBD2 matches 11 bases. Germline V gene sequence: CDR1 DFQATT, CDR2 SNEGSKA (reference sequence). V dropped 0 bases and J dropped 0; count of bases not matched to a gene: 1. The CDR3 loop spans 15 amino acids. The CDR3 sequence: CSARDSGGASYEQYF. CDR3 DNA: TGCAGTGCTAGAGATAGCGGGGGGGCCTCCTACGAGCAGTACTTC.

This clonotype was detected only a few times. The rearrangement joins TRBV29-1 to TRBJ2-7; 10 positions match TRBD2. The J call may be faulty, since TRBJ2-1 better matches the DNA end. Germline CDR1 reads SQVTM; CDR2 reads ANQGSEA. The CDR3 is made up of 15 amino acids. In nucleotides, the CDR3 is TGCAGCTCCCTGGGGGCTAGCGGGAGACTCAATGAGCAGTTCTTC. Amino acids: CSSLGASGRLNEQFF.

This clonotype occurred many times. V usage is TRBV30 and J usage is TRBJ1-5, with 10 bases lining up with TRBD1. The CDR3 runs to 13 residues. Looked up from germline, CDR1 is GTSNPN and CDR2 is SVGIG (reference sequence). The V segment lost 4 bases and the J segment 11 bases; nucleotides outside the gene matches: 8. For the CDR3, the DNA is TGTGCCTGGATGGGACAGGGGACGTGGGCCCAGCATTTT. Residues: CAWMGQGTWAQHF. The entire variable domain, with the rest obtained from reference TRBV30 and TRBJ1-5, is as follows: SQTIHQWPATLVQPVGSPLSLECTVEGTSNPNLYWYRQAAGRGLQLLFYSVGIGQISSEVPQNLSASRPQDRQFILSSKKLLLSDSGFYLCAWMGQGTWAQHFGDGTRLSIL.

This clonotype was seen a few times. The chain uses TRBV19 and TRBJ1-5; D not certain. Germline CDR1 is LNHDA and CDR2 is SQIVND (reference sequence). The CDR3 consists of 15 residues. Trimming removed 3 bases from V and 3 bases from J, with 12 bases in between. As DNA, the CDR3 is TGTGCCAGTAGTATCTCGGTACAAGACAATCAGCCCCAGCATTTT. As protein: CASSISVQDNQPQHF.

The V gene is TRBV28, the J gene TRBJ2-5, with D perhaps matching TRBD1 (5 bases). Trimming removed 2 bases at V and 7 bases at J, with 20 bases between. Germline CDR1 reads MDHEN; CDR2 reads SYDVKM. This CDR3 spans 16 amino acids. CDR3 residues: CASSLSRGRASTTQYF. The CDR3 coding sequence is TGTGCCAGCAGTTTAAGCCGCGGCAGGGCTTCCACGACCCAGTACTTC.

In its sample, this clonotype was seen a few times. V gene TRBV9 combines with J gene TRBJ1-2; no clear D gene. The CDR3 contains 13 residues. CDR1 and CDR2 from the germline V gene are SGDLS and YYNGEE. V shed 0 bases and J shed 8 bases, with 11 bases lying between them. CDR3 bases: TGTGCCAGCAGCGTAGAGGTGTCGGGGGGCTACACCTTC. This gives the protein CASSVEVSGGYTF.

The chain links TRBV14 to TRBJ2-4; D gene ambiguous. Germline values: CDR1 SGHDN, CDR2 FVKESK. The CDR3 has 13 residues. V gave up 0 bases and J gave up 6 bases, with 6 bases separating them. The CDR3 nucleotides are TGTGCCAGCAGCCAAGATCGGCTAAACATTCAGTACTTC. Translated, it gives CASSQDRLNIQYF.

This clonotype was counted a single time. The chain joins TRBV7-2 to TRBJ2-5, with a tentative D call TRBD2 (5 bases). The CDR3 is 15 amino acids. V was clipped by 8 bases and J by 0 bases, with 16 bases between them. CDR1 is SGHTA and CDR2 is FQGNSA in the germline V gene. The CDR3 spells CASGETGLYQETQYF. The DNA of the CDR3 is TGTGCCAGCGGGGAAACGGGATTATACCAAGAGACCCAGTACTTC. Based on the CDR3 plus reference TRBV7-2 and TRBJ2-5, the full variable domain is GAGVSQSPSNKVTEKGKDVELRCDPISGHTALYWYRQSLGQGLEFLIYFQGNSAPDKSGLPSDRFSAERTGGSVSTLTIQRTQQEDSAVYLCASGETGLYQETQYFGPGTRLLVL.